Sequencing of this T cell receptor (beta chain) was carried out in a study of blood T cell repertoires in COVID-19. On the study more broadly: Both acute and convalescent COVID-19 samples were obtained from the United States, Italy and Spain. T cells, B-cell-depleted T cells, or PBMCs provided the cDNA or gDNA that served as material.

In the study's own analysis: Amplifying reference gene primers gave estimates of nucleated cell counts. Data came from immunoSEQ multiplex PCR; TCRdb stores just in-frame clones and leaves some out. For V, J and clone size, that table is used; D and trimming come from the DNA. In the table there are 100,000 to 110,000 clones, 70% to 90% of which are singletons. This CDR3 comprises 14 residues. V lost 3 bases to trimming and J lost 7 bases; unmatched junction nucleotides: 9. From germline, CDR1 is LNHDA and CDR2 SQIVND (reference sequence). The clonotype comes from a human donor in a cohort sampled during active COVID-19. The sample comprised peripheral blood. The chain combines TRBV19 with TRBJ2-7; 7 bases align to TRBD1. The CDR3 spells CASSIASQGQEQYF. The DNA of the CDR3 is TGTGCCAGTAGTATCGCCTCACAGGGGCAGGAGCAGTACTTC.